This TCR beta chain was sequenced in a study of T-cell memory formation after mild COVID-19. Across the study: Clusters of TCRs were largely donor specific. Study results and limitations: Cross-reactive memory appears to have joined, as suggested by some responding clones showing up in pre-infection memory. Mostly located in CM and EM were contracting CD4+ clones, with contracting CD8+ clones located in EMRA.

To note about this clonotype: Its antigen is not known.

TCRdb processed the 5' RACE reads anew with MiXCR; each CDR3 protein has one entry. The table lists about half a million distinct CDR3 sequences, about 20% of them singletons. This receptor was taken from an adult woman who had mild COVID-19 (a few samples of this study predate the infection). Cell type and time point are not known. The material sequenced was PBMCs or a T cell subset sorted from them (not recorded which).

CDR3 bases: TGTGCCAGCAGCCGCCCAGTAAGCCGGGTTTGGGGCACTGAAGCTTTCTTT. Its protein is CASSRPVSRVWGTEAFF. J is TRBJ1-1 and V is TRBV7-2; no clear D. The V gene lost 5 bases and the J gene lost 4 bases, with 23 bases spanning the gap. The germline V gene encodes CDR1 SGHTA and CDR2 FQGNSA. The CDR3 runs 17 residues.